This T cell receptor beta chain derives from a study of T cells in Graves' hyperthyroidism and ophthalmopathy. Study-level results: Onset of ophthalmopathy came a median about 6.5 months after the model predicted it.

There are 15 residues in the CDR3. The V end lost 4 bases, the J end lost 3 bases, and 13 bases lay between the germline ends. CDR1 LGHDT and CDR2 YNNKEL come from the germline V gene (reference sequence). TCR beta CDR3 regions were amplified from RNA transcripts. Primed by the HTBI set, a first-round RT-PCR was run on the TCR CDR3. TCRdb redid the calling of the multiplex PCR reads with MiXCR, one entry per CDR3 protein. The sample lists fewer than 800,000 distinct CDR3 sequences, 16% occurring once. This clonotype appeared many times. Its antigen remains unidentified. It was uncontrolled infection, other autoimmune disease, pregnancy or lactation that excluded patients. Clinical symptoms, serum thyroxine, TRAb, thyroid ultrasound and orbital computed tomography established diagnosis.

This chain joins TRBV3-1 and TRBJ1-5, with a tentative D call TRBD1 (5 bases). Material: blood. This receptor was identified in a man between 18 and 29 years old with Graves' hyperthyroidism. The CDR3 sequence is CASSPGGAHNQPQHF. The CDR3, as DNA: TGTGCCAGCAGCCCCGGCGGGGCCCACAATCAGCCCCAGCATTTT. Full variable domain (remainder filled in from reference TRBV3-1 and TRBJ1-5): DTAVSQTPKYLVTQMGNDKSIKCEQNLGHDTMYWYKQDSKKFLKIMFSYNNKELIINETVPNRFSPKSPDKAHLNLHINSLELGDSAVYFCASSPGGAHNQPQHFGDGTRLSIL.